The 22 T cell receptor beta chains below come from one sample, sequenced in a study of T cell responses to AZD1222 COVID-19 vaccine. TCRdb's copy holds only in-frame clones and misses some; the assay was immunoSEQ multiplex PCR. The repertoire holds fewer than 200,000 clones, with 90% to 95% as singletons. This specimen consisted of peripheral blood, obtained 28 days after the second dose of the MenACWY control vaccine. These receptors came from an adult who received the MenACWY meningococcal vaccine as a control.

The chain employs TRBV6-5 and TRBJ1-5; D gene uncertain. From germline, CDR1 is MNHEY and CDR2 SVGAGI. Trimming removed 5 bases at V and 0 bases at J, with 5 bases between. The CDR3 extends over 13 amino acids. The CDR3 spells CASSPNSNQPQHF. The CDR3 region has the DNA TGTGCCAGCAGTCCTAATAGCAATCAGCCCCAGCATTTT.

This chain uses TRBV24-1 with TRBJ2-2; TRBD1 matches 7 bases. Germline CDR1 and CDR2: KGHDR and SFDVKD. The V segment lost 4 bases and the J segment 2 bases; nucleotides outside the gene matches: 6. The CDR3 is 16 amino acids. The CDR3 loop is CATSDPGTANTGELFF. DNA of the CDR3: TGTGCCACCAGTGACCCCGGGACAGCTAACACCGGGGAGCTGTTTTTT.

The gene calls are TRBV7-3 and TRBJ1-6; 9 nucleotides align to TRBD1. J was trimmed by 9 bases and V by 4 bases; bases with no gene match: 4. This CDR3 has 14 residues. CDR1 and CDR2 (germline): SGHTA, FQGTGA. The chain's CDR3 is CASSSGTGRSPLHF. DNA for the CDR3: TGTGCCAGCAGCTCCGGGACAGGGCGTTCACCCCTCCACTTT.

The chain uses TRBV30 and TRBJ1-2; D call uncertain. The V end was cut by 0 bases, the J end by 6 bases, with 29 bases between. Germline V gene sequence: CDR1 GTSNPN, CDR2 SVGIG (reference sequence). The CDR3 is 19 residues long. The CDR3 region is CAWSVRGVVLPSARHGYTF. DNA of the CDR3: TGTGCCTGGAGTGTACGTGGAGTCGTCTTACCCTCCGCCAGGCATGGCTACACCTTC.

This clone has only one observation. V is TRBV30 and J is TRBJ1-1; 8 nucleotides line up with TRBD1. From germline, CDR1 is GTSNPN and CDR2 SVGIG (reference sequence). J was trimmed by 9 bases and V by 1 base; bases with no gene match: 1. The CDR3 covers 11 residues. CDR3 residues: CAWSAGGQAFF. The CDR3 region has the DNA TGTGCCTGGAGTGCAGGGGGCCAAGCTTTCTTT. Full variable domain (outside the CDR3, taken from reference TRBV30 and TRBJ1-1): SQTIHQWPATLVQPVGSPLSLECTVEGTSNPNLYWYRQAAGRGLQLLFYSVGIGQISSEVPQNLSASRPQDRQFILSSKKLLLSDSGFYLCAWSAGGQAFFGQGTRLTVV.

The chain uses TRBV4-2 and TRBJ2-1; 12 nucleotides agree with TRBD2. This CDR3 has 20 amino acids. Trimming cost V 4 bases and J 2 bases; bases outside gene matches: 15. The germline V gene has CDR1 LGHNA and CDR2 YNFKEQ. CDR3: CASSLRLAGVAGRAYNEQFF. CDR3 in DNA: TGTGCCAGCAGCCTGAGACTAGCGGGAGTAGCCGGGAGGGCCTACAATGAGCAGTTCTTC.

The chain employs TRBV4-1 and TRBJ2-1; TRBD2 aligns across 11 bases. In germline, CDR1 is MGHRA, CDR2 YSYEKL. The CDR3 sequence is 16 residues long. The trim removed 5 bases at V and 12 bases at J, leaving 15 bases unmatched. The CDR3 protein is CASSFRTSGSNGVQFF. The CDR3 nucleotides read TGCGCCAGCAGCTTCAGGACTAGCGGGTCGAATGGGGTGCAGTTCTTC.

The J gene is TRBJ1-2, the V gene TRBV5-5; D is unresolved. The CDR3 extends over 11 amino acids. Trimming pared 2 bases from V and 7 bases from J, leaving 6 bases between. Germline V gene sequence: CDR1 SGHKS, CDR2 YYEKEE (reference sequence). The CDR3 sequence: CASSLDSGYTF. The DNA of the CDR3 is TGTGCCAGCAGCTTAGATTCTGGCTACACCTTC.

This CDR3 is CASTQGGPQETQYF. The CDR3, as DNA: TGTGCCAGCACCCAGGGGGGGCCCCAAGAGACCCAGTACTTC. This chain links TRBV7-9 with TRBJ2-5; perhaps D is TRBD1 or TRBD2 (7 bases each). Germline CDR1 and CDR2: SEHNR and FQNEAQ (reference sequence). This CDR3 has 14 residues. Trimming pared 7 bases from V and 1 base from J, leaving 13 bases between.

This clone was picked up a small number of times. The chain couples TRBV11-3 to TRBJ2-7, with D possibly matching TRBD1 (5 bases). Germline CDR1 reads SGHNT; CDR2 reads YENEEA. The V end was cut by 1 base, the J end by 7 bases, with 14 bases between. The CDR3 runs to 14 residues. This CDR3 reads CASSLGGAVWEQYF. The CDR3 bases are TGTGCCAGCAGCTTAGGGGGCGCAGTTTGGGAGCAGTACTTC.

J is TRBJ1-1 and V is TRBV11-3; D is uncertain. The CDR3 loop spans 14 amino acids. Trimming took off 5 bases at V and 1 base at J, with 11 bases between the two ends. Germline V lookup: CDR1 SGHNT, CDR2 YENEEA. CDR3 sequence (DNA): TGTGCCAGCAGCCGAGGACTGGGGAACACTGAAGCTTTCTTT. It is translated as CASSRGLGNTEAFF.

The chain recombines TRBV5-6 with TRBJ1-2; D is uncertain. V lost 2 bases and J lost 7, with 15 bases in between. The germline CDR1 and CDR2 sequences are SGHDT and YYEEEE. The CDR3 is 14 amino acids. CDR3 sequence: CASSFTEQLRGYTF. In nucleotides, the CDR3 is TGTGCCAGCAGCTTTACAGAGCAACTACGTGGCTACACCTTC.

The chain carries TRBV10-3 and TRBJ1-5; D unclear. This CDR3 spans 15 amino acids. Germline loops: CDR1 ENHRY, CDR2 SYGVKD. Trimming cost V 4 bases and J 0 bases, with 10 bases left between them. The CDR3: CAISAADTSNQPQHF. In DNA, the CDR3 is TGTGCCATCAGTGCGGCAGACACTAGCAATCAGCCCCAGCATTTT.

V is TRBV2 and J is TRBJ1-1; TRBD1 matches 11 bases. This CDR3 has 16 amino acids. Germline V CDR1 and CDR2: SNHLY, FYNNEI. Trimming cost V 8 bases and J 6 bases; bases outside gene matches: 14. CDR3 residues: CASWEDRGLGKAEAFF. CDR3 DNA: TGTGCCAGCTGGGAGGACAGGGGGCTGGGGAAGGCTGAAGCTTTCTTT. The whole variable domain, filled in from reference TRBV2 and TRBJ1-1, reads EPEVTQTPSHQVTQMGQEVILRCVPISNHLYFYWYRQILGQKVEFLVSFYNNEISEKSEIFDDQFSVERPDGSNFTLKIRSTKLEDSAMYFCASWEDRGLGKAEAFFGQGTRLTVV.

The gene calls are TRBV6-5 and TRBJ2-1; D remains unclear. The germline V gene encodes CDR1 MNHEY and CDR2 SVGAGI. The CDR3 length is 13 residues. Trimming pared 4 bases from V and 3 bases from J, leaving 7 bases between. The CDR3: CASSSQLYNEQFF. DNA of the CDR3: TGTGCCAGCAGTTCACAGCTCTACAATGAGCAGTTCTTC.

DNA for the CDR3: TGTGCCAGCAGTGACCGGGACAGGGAGTCACCCCTCCACTTT. It translates to CASSDRDRESPLHF. The gene calls are TRBV6-1 and TRBJ1-6; 9 nucleotides line up with TRBD1. The CDR3 covers 14 residues. V shed 3 bases and J 10 bases; nucleotides not matched to a gene: 4. Germline V CDR1 and CDR2: MNHNS, SASEGT.

This clone was observed a single time. The CDR3 reads CASREGLSTDTQYF. The CDR3 nucleotides are TGTGCCAGCAGGGAGGGACTAAGCACAGATACGCAGTATTTT. The chain carries TRBV7-2 and TRBJ2-3, with 7 bases matching TRBD2. V lost 6 bases and J lost 0; bases outside the gene matches: 3. The CDR3 length is 14 residues. Germline V gene lookup returns CDR1 SGHTA and CDR2 FQGNSA. The whole variable domain, filled in from reference TRBV7-2 and TRBJ2-3, reads GAGVSQSPSNKVTEKGKDVELRCDPISGHTALYWYRQSLGQGLEFLIYFQGNSAPDKSGLPSDRFSAERTGGSVSTLTIQRTQQEDSAVYLCASREGLSTDTQYFGPGTRLTVL.

The CDR3 here is CASSSGDYRTDTQYF. The CDR3 nucleotides read TGTGCCAGCAGCTCGGGGGACTATCGTACAGATACGCAGTATTTT. The rearrangement joins TRBV7-3 to TRBJ2-3; 7 bases align to TRBD2. V dropped 4 bases and J dropped 3; count of bases not matched to a gene: 7. The CDR3 spans 15 residues. CDR1 SGHTA and CDR2 FQGTGA come from the germline V gene.

This chain joins TRBV19 and TRBJ2-1; TRBD2 matches 11 bases. The CDR3 has 14 residues. Germline CDR1 reads LNHDA; CDR2 reads SQIVND (reference sequence). J gave up 7 bases and V 10 bases, and 9 bases lay outside the gene matches. The CDR3 sequence is CATVTSGIKNEQFF. The CDR3 DNA is TGTGCCACCGTGACTAGCGGGATAAAGAATGAGCAGTTCTTC.

The chain couples TRBV19 to TRBJ1-6, with D unresolved. The V end lost 5 bases, the J end lost 1 base, and 9 bases lay between the germline ends. CDR1 and CDR2 from the germline V gene are LNHDA and SQIVND (reference sequence). The CDR3 runs to 15 residues. Written as DNA, the CDR3 is TGTGCCAGTAGTTCAAGGGCGTCCTATAATTCACCCCTCCACTTT. Encoded protein: CASSSRASYNSPLHF.

This clone has just a few counts. V and J are TRBV5-1 and TRBJ2-7; D perhaps matches TRBD2 (5 bases). In germline, CDR1 is SGHRS, CDR2 YFSETQ. V was shortened by 4 bases and J by 6 bases, with 11 bases between the two germline ends. This CDR3 comprises 12 residues. The CDR3 DNA reads TGCGCCAGCAGCCCTGCGGAGGCCGAGCAGTACTTC. Its translation: CASSPAEAEQYF.

This chain joins TRBV5-8 and TRBJ1-4; 9 bases align to TRBD1. Germline CDR1 is SGHTS and CDR2 is YDEGEE. The CDR3 is 15 residues long. With V trimmed by 4 bases and J by 5 bases, 6 bases remained unmatched. CDR3 in amino acids: CASSPEGTGNEKLFF. In nucleotides, the CDR3 is TGTGCCAGCAGCCCGGAAGGGACAGGGAATGAAAAACTGTTTTTT.